This T cell receptor (beta chain) is from a study of regulatory T cells in long-lasting Graves disease. Study-wide results and limits: Persistent patients shared more public clonotypes (under 3,000) than newly diagnosed patients (under 1,000). When disease was persistent, TRBV28, TRBJ1-2 and TRBJ2-5 were the favored segments. Having few samples may have compromised the accuracy.

Construction of the TCR beta libraries employed iRepertoire HTBI primers in conjunction with Arm-PCR of CDR3 regions. In TCRdb, the multiplex PCR reads were re-called with MiXCR into one record per CDR3 protein. The sample consists of approximately 300,000 distinct CDR3 sequences, roughly 18% of them appearing once. The time point: newly diagnosed GD, antithyroid drugs for less than 3 months. PBMC-extracted RNA yielded the TCR library. In each case, Graves' disease was diagnosed per American Thyroid Association guidelines. V was shortened by 2 bases and J by 2 bases, with 8 bases between the two germline ends. The CDR3 sequence is 14 residues long. CDR1 and CDR2 from the germline V gene are MGHRA and YSYEKL. Concerning this clonotype: Its antigen is currently unknown.

The material was peripheral blood mononuclear cells (PBMCs), obtained at new diagnosis, from a patient treated with antithyroid drugs. V gene TRBV4-1 combines with J gene TRBJ2-3, with D hard to call. The TCR was taken from a female donor with Graves disease. The CDR3 region is CASSQRRDTDTQYF. The DNA of the CDR3 is TGCGCCAGCAGCCAACGAAGGGACACAGATACGCAGTATTTT.